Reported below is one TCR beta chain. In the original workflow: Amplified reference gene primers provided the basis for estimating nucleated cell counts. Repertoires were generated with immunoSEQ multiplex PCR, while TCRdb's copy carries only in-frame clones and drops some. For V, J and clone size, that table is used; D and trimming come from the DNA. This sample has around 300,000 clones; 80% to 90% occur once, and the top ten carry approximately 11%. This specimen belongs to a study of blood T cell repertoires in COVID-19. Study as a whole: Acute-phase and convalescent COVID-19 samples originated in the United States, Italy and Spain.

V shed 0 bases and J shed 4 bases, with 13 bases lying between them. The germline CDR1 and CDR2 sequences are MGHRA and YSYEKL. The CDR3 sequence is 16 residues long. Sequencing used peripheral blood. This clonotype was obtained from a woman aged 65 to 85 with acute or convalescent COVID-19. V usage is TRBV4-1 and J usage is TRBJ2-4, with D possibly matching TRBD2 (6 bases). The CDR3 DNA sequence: TGCGCCAGCAGCCAAGATTTTGGCCTAGCGAAAAACATTCAGTACTTC. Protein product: CASSQDFGLAKNIQYF.